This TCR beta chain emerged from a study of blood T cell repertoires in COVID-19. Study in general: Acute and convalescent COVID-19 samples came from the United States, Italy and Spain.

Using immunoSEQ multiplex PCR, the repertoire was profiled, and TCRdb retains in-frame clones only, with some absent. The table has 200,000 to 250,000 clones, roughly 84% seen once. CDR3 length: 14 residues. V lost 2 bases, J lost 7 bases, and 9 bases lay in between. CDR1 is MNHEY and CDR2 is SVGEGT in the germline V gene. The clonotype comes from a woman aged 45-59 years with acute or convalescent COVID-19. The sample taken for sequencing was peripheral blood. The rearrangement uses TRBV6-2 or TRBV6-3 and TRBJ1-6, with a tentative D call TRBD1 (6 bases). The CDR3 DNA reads TGTGCCAGCAGTTACGGGGGCTCGAATTCACCCCTCCACTTT. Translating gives CASSYGGSNSPLHF.